What follows is one TCR beta chain and its context. Its antigen is still unknown. Profiled with immunoSEQ multiplex PCR; TCRdb holds only in-frame clones, not every one. This repertoire shows tens of thousands of clones, just under 90% found once; its top ten account for 4.5% to 6%. This record comes from a study of T cell responses to AZD1222 COVID-19 vaccine. The overall study: Second-dose schedules of about 4 or about 12 weeks were combined.

General study findings and limits: Nearly half of spike-specific TCRs reportedly target unmutated variant regions. Females outnumbered males among donors, who were mostly white British; clonal diversity was possibly underestimated. There were vaccine-associated CD4 TCRs across spike, dominant at 160-218 and 743-854.

The V gene end was trimmed by 4 bases and the J gene end by 5 bases; junction bases not matched to a gene: 5. Per the germline V gene, CDR1 is MGHRA and CDR2 is YSYEKL. The CDR3 length is 15 residues. The chain is built from TRBV4-1 and TRBJ1-2; 12 bases align to TRBD1. The clonotype was recovered from an adult in good health. The specimen was peripheral blood, collected on day 0 of AZD1222 vaccination. This chain's CDR3 is CASSLGTGGWYGYTF. The CDR3 DNA is TGCGCCAGCAGCCTTGGGACAGGGGGCTGGTATGGCTACACCTTC.